The rows below give T cell receptor beta chains drawn from one sample of a study of early T cells in non-severe SARS-CoV-2 infection. Each CDR3 protein is one row after TCRdb ran MiXCR on the 5' RACE reads. The top ten hold over 9.5% of the sample, which has under 70,000 distinct CDR3 sequences, roughly 7.1% seen once. The source was whole blood, collected at baseline. The source of these receptors is an adult who was a healthcare worker with PCR-confirmed SARS-CoV-2 infection or an uninfected control (not recorded which). The CDR3 runs from the conserved cysteine through the conserved F or W. A D gene is named only where the DNA matches it firmly. Clone size is not always given. Where it is, it says once, few, many or a class for expanded clones.

TRBJ1-1,few,TRBV5-4,TRBD1,TGTGCCAGCAGCTTGGACGGGGCTAACAGGGGTGCTGAAGCTTTCTTT,CASSLDGANRGAEAFF
TRBJ2-3,-,TRBV2,-,TGTGCCAGCAGTGATAGGGTAGATACGCAGTATTTT,CASSDRVDTQYF
TRBJ2-7,-,TRBV19,-,TGTGCCAGTAAGGAGGTCCTGCAGTACTTC,CASKEVLQYF
TRBJ2-2,many,TRBV6-4,TRBD1,TGTGCCAGCAGCGAGACAGGGGGCACCGGGGAGCTGTTTTTT,CASSETGGTGELFF
TRBJ2-2,many,TRBV19,-,TGTGCCAGTAGTATAGACGCCTACCTTGGCACCGGGGAGCTGTTTTTT,CASSIDAYLGTGELFF
TRBJ2-1,-,TRBV27,-,TGTGCCAGCAGGGGGGGGGCGATGGGCAATGAGCAGTTCTTC,CASRGGAMGNEQFF
TRBJ2-7,many,TRBV7-2,TRBD2,TGTGCCAGCAGCCCCCAGCTAGCGGGGATGCAGTACTTC,CASSPQLAGMQYF
TRBJ2-4,many,TRBV20-1,TRBD1,TGCAGTGCTAGCACAGGACAGGGCTCAGCCAAAAACATTCAGTACTTC,CSASTGQGSAKNIQYF
TRBJ2-5,many,TRBV29-1,-,TGCAGCGTTGTTTTTGGGGAGACCCAGTACTTC,CSVVFGETQYF
TRBJ2-1,few,TRBV10-3,TRBD2,TGTGCCATCAGTGGGCGATGGGCGGGAGAGGCCTACAATGAGCAGTTCTTC,CAISGRWAGEAYNEQFF
TRBJ1-1,few,TRBV7-9,-,TGTGCCAGCAGCTTAGCGCAACACCTCAACACTGAAGCTTTCTTT,CASSLAQHLNTEAFF
TRBJ2-1,many,TRBV29-1,TRBD2,TGCAGCGTCACCAATAGCGGGAGGAGCAATGAGCAGTTCTTC,CSVTNSGRSNEQFF
TRBJ2-7,-,TRBV11-2,-,TGTGCCAGCAGCTTAGCTCTACAGCCCTCCTACGAGCAGTACTTC,CASSLALQPSYEQYF
TRBJ1-1,many,TRBV12-3/TRBV12-4,TRBD1,TGTGCCAGCAGTTTAGCACCGGGACAGGGGGCTTCTGAAGCTTTCTTT,CASSLAPGQGASEAFF
TRBJ1-2,many,TRBV7-3,-,TGTGCCAGCAGCTTAAGTGGGGGGCTGGGCTACACCTTC,CASSLSGGLGYTF
TRBJ2-1,few,TRBV28,-,TGTGCCAGCAGTCCTGGTGCGAATGAGCAGTTCTTC,CASSPGANEQFF
TRBJ1-2,-,TRBV12-3/TRBV12-4,-,TGTGCCAGCAGTTTAGCGGGGAAGGATGGCTACACCTTC,CASSLAGKDGYTF
TRBJ2-7,many,TRBV4-3,TRBD2,TGCGCCAGCAGCCAAGAAAGTATCGGACTAGCGGGATACTACGAGCAGTACTTC,CASSQESIGLAGYYEQYF
TRBJ2-1,once,TRBV12-3/TRBV12-4,TRBD2,TGTGCCAGCAGCCCTACCCGCCTTTTAGCGGGAGGGCGCAATGAGCAGATCTTC,CASSPTRLLAGGRNEQIF
TRBJ2-3,-,TRBV9,TRBD2,TGTGCCAGCAGTGCGACTAGCGGGGGCCGCGATACGCAGTATTTT,CASSATSGGRDTQYF
TRBJ2-1,many,TRBV7-3,-,TGTGCCAGCAGCTTGGGGGGGCGCTCCTACAATGAGCAGTTCTTC,CASSLGGRSYNEQFF
TRBJ1-2,few,TRBV24-1,-,TGTGCCACCACGGACGTGTTAGGCGGCTACACCTTC,CATTDVLGGYTF
TRBJ2-7,many,TRBV7-9,-,TGTGCCAGCAGCTTAGGATTCGGACGGGACGAGCAGTACTTC,CASSLGFGRDEQYF
TRBJ1-5,few,TRBV12-3/TRBV12-4,-,TGTGCCAGCAGTGCCAACAGGGATCAGCCCCAGCATTTT,CASSANRDQPQHF
TRBJ2-6,many,TRBV30,-,TGTGCCTGGCAGACCTCTGGGGCCAACGTCCTGACTTTC,CAWQTSGANVLTF
TRBJ1-2,many,TRBV7-8,-,TGTGCCAGCAGCTTGCTTGTTGCGGGACCAAACTATGGCTACACCTTC,CASSLLVAGPNYGYTF
TRBJ1-1,many,TRBV3-1,-,TGTGCCAGCAGCCAAGACGGGGGAAACACTGAAGCTTTCTTT,CASSQDGGNTEAFF
TRBJ1-2,many,TRBV20-1,-,TGCAGTGCTAGAGTCCGGAAGAGGGATAACTATGGCTACACCTTC,CSARVRKRDNYGYTF